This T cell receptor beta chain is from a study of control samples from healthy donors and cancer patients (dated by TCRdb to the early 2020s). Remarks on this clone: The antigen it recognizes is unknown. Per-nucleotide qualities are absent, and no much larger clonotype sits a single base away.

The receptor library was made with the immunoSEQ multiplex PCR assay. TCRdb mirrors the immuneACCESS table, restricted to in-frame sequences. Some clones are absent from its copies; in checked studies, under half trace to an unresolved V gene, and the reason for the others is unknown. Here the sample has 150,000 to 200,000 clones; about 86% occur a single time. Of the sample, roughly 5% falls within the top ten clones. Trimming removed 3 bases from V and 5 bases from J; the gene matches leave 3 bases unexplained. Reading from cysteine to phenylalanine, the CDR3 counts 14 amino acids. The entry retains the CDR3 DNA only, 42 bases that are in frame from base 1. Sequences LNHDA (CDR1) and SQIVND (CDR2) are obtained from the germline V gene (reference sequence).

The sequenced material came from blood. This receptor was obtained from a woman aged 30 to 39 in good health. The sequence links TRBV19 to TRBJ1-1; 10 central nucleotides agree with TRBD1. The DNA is TGTGCCAGTAGTATTTCGGACAGGGGGACTGAAGCTTTCTTT. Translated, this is CASSISDRGTEAFF.